This T cell receptor (beta chain) was sequenced in a study of CD8+CD57+ T cells in acquired aplastic anemia. Across the study: CD4+ and CD8+ cells, once sorted, gave DNA averaging about 3 ug.

Study conclusions and caveats: Between patients and controls, some 31 CD8+ CDR3 sequences were found in common.

As regards this clonotype: Its antigen remains unidentified.

Patients chosen for sequencing had CD8+CD57+ cells that had expanded, as shown by flow cytometry. No therapy was given to patients before blood sampling. CDR1 is SGHDN and CDR2 is FVKESK in the germline V gene. This CDR3 region has 9 residues. Trimming cost V 4 bases and J 10 bases, with 4 bases left between them. The study profiled TCR beta VDJ and CDR3 using genomic DNA as template. TCRdb independently ran MiXCR on the reads; one entry per CDR3 protein. The top ten hold 40% to 55% of the sample, which has about 260,000 distinct CDR3 sequences, approximately 79% seen once. The chain links TRBV14 to TRBJ1-2; D not resolved. The sequenced sample was sorted CD4+, CD8+, or CD8+CD57+ T cells (not recorded which) from PBMCs. This receptor was taken from a human donor with aplastic anemia. CDR3 sequence: CASSPPYTF. CDR3 sequence (DNA): TGTGCCAGCAGCCCCCCCTACACCTTC.